These 16 T cell receptor beta chains were sequenced from one sample in a study of CXCR3-negative and CXCR3-positive naive CD8 T cells. TRB cDNA was prepared as libraries by UMI-labeled 5' RACE. TCRdb re-called the 5' RACE reads; every CDR3 protein appears as one record, without DNA. The sample holds about 45,000 distinct CDR3 sequences. Sequenced sample: memory CD8+ T cells from blood. These receptors were taken from a human donor in good health. Some clones in this sample may be carry-over from other donors' samples.

The chain couples TRBV25-1 to TRBJ1-1. The CDR3 totals 13 residues. Germline CDR1 reads MGHDK; CDR2 reads SYGVNS. The CDR3: CASSAGLNTEAFF.

The chain has TRBV6-4 and TRBJ2-3. Germline lookup yields CDR1 MRHNA and CDR2 SNTAGT. CDR3 length equals 14 residues. The CDR3 reads CASSEGTSTDTQYF.

The CDR3 loop reads CSARIGGESEKLFF. V gene TRBV20-1 combines with J gene TRBJ1-4. The CDR3 is made up of 14 amino acids. CDR1 and CDR2 from the germline V gene are DFQATT and SNEGSKA (reference sequence).

This chain connects TRBV29-1 to TRBJ2-5; TCRdb proposes TRBD1, but this gene call is untestable without DNA. There are 13 residues in the CDR3. Germline CDR1 reads SQVTM; CDR2 reads ANQGSEA. CDR3 sequence reads: CSVEQGAGETQYF.

The chain is built from TRBV7-2 and TRBJ1-5; TCRdb proposes TRBD1, but this gene call is untestable without DNA. The CDR3 runs to 15 residues. Germline loops: CDR1 SGHTA, CDR2 FQGNSA. The CDR3 sequence: CASSSGTGGMKPQHF.

CDR3 amino acids: CASSQDFDRFYEQYF. This sequence joins TRBV4-3 and TRBJ2-7; the D call of TRBD1 rests on TCRdb alone, since no DNA is present to check it. The germline CDR1 and CDR2 sequences are LGHNA and YSLEER. The CDR3 is 15 amino acids.

This chain joins TRBV29-1 and TRBJ1-4; as DNA is missing, the TRBD1 call by TCRdb cannot be tested. The CDR3 runs 15 residues. The germline CDR1 and CDR2 sequences are SQVTM and ANQGSEA. The CDR3 is CSVEDPLSVNEKLFF.

J is TRBJ1-6 and V is TRBV7-9. Germline CDR1 SEHNR, CDR2 FQNEAQ (reference sequence). The CDR3 runs 18 residues. The CDR3 protein is CASNALTGEMGRNSPLHF.

V gene TRBV11-2 combines with J gene TRBJ2-5. CDR1 SGHAT and CDR2 FQNNGV come from the germline V gene. This CDR3 is built from 11 residues. This chain's CDR3 is CASSLRETQYF.

The V gene is TRBV2, the J gene TRBJ2-7. The CDR3 has 15 amino acids. CDR1 is SNHLY and CDR2 is FYNNEI in the germline V gene. The CDR3 here is CASSDVERLSYEQYF. Full variable domain (remainder filled in from reference TRBV2 and TRBJ2-7): EPEVTQTPSHQVTQMGQEVILRCVPISNHLYFYWYRQILGQKVEFLVSFYNNEISEKSEIFDDQFSVERPDGSNFTLKIRSTKLEDSAMYFCASSDVERLSYEQYFGPGTRLTVT.

This clonotype is classed as medium-sized by frequency. The rearrangement joins TRBV4-3 to TRBJ2-2. This CDR3 is built from 13 residues. CDR1 and CDR2 (germline): LGHNA, YSLEER. The CDR3 region is CASSHGETGELFF.

The J gene is TRBJ2-7, the V gene TRBV4-2; the TCRdb call, TRBD2, lacks DNA for checking. This CDR3 region has 16 residues. Per germline, CDR1 LGHNA and CDR2 YNFKEQ. The CDR3 reads CASSQGLASGPDEQYF.

The rearrangement links TRBV20-1 to TRBJ2-5. The germline gives CDR1 DFQATT, CDR2 SNEGSKA (reference sequence). This CDR3 is built from 12 residues. The CDR3 protein is CSARSPNGTQYF.

This rearrangement joins TRBV12-3 or TRBV12-4 to TRBJ2-1; TCRdb's D call, TRBD2, is unchecked because there is no DNA. The CDR3 covers 15 residues. This CDR3 reads CASSLRTSGDGEQFF.

The chain has TRBV27 and TRBJ1-1. The CDR3 runs 13 residues. Germline CDR1 reads MNHEY; CDR2 reads SMNVEV (reference sequence). The CDR3 spells CASSFGSVTEAFF.

The J gene is TRBJ2-5, the V gene TRBV7-8. Germline V lookup: CDR1 SGHVS, CDR2 FQNEAQ. There are 13 residues in the CDR3. The CDR3 region is CASSLGNQETQYF.